This paragraph covers one T cell receptor beta chain sequence. Assay used: immunoSEQ multiplex PCR; TCRdb lists only in-frame clones, some missing. The sample carries about 400,000 clones, 88% recorded once. Clinical history as reported by participants underpinned cohort assignment. This specimen belongs to a study of blood T cell repertoires in COVID-19. Study in general: The origin of the acute and convalescent COVID-19 samples was the United States, Italy and Spain. The analysed material was cDNA or gDNA that came from T cells, B-cell-depleted T cells, or PBMCs.

The CDR3 has 15 amino acids. Germline V CDR1 and CDR2: SGHRS, YFSETQ. Trimming took 0 bases from V and 10 from J, leaving 14 bases between them. The origin of this receptor is a woman aged 25-40 years with acute COVID-19. V gene TRBV5-1 combines with J gene TRBJ1-6; no definite D call. Input material: PBMCs or T cells enriched from blood (not recorded which). The CDR3 is CASSLGVGAESPLHF. DNA for the CDR3: TGCGCCAGCAGCTTGGGGGTCGGAGCGGAATCACCCCTCCACTTT.